This T cell receptor (beta chain) was profiled in a study of cytomegalovirus exposure and HLA in healthy donors. Notes on the study in general: The TCR clusters that emerged in the first cohort tended, a later analysis found, to co-occur in the approximately 130 validation repertoires.

Repertoires were generated with immunoSEQ multiplex PCR, while TCRdb's copy carries only in-frame clones and drops some. The data show some 250,000 clones, with roughly 89% seen just once and about 0.36% held by the top ten. The CDR3 loop spans 15 amino acids. Germline V CDR1 and CDR2: GTSNPN, SVGIG (reference sequence). V dropped 5 bases and J dropped 0; count of bases not matched to a gene: 4. Concerning this clone itself: No antigen is known for it.

This clonotype originated in a young woman in good health and CMV-seronegative. V is TRBV30 and J is TRBJ2-3; 11 bases are a match to TRBD2. The sample comprised PBMCs. As DNA, the CDR3 is TGTGCCTGGGGACTAGCGGGTTATAGCACAGATACGCAGTATTTT. Translated, it gives CAWGLAGYSTDTQYF.